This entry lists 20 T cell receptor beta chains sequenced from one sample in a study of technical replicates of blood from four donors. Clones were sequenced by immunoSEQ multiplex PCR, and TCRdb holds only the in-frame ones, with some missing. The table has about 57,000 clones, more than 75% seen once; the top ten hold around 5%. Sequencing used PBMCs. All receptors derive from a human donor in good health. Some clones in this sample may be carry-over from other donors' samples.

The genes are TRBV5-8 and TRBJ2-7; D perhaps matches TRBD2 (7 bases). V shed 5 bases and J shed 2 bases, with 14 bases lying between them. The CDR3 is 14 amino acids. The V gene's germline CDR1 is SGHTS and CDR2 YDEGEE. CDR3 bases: TGTGCCAGCAGTATTTGGGGGGGCGCCTACGAGCAGTACTTC. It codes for CASSIWGGAYEQYF. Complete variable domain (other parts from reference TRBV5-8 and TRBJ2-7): EAGVTQSPTHLIKTRGQQATLRCSPISGHTSVYWYQQALGLGLQFLLWYDEGEERNRGNFPPRFSGRQFPNYSSELNVNALELEDSALYLCASSIWGGAYEQYFGPGTRLTVT.

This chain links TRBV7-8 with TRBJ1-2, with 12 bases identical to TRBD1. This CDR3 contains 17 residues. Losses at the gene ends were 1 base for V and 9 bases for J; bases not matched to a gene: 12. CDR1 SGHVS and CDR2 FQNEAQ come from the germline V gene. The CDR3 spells CASSLGGRGQGARSYTF. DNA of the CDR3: TGTGCCAGCAGCTTAGGGGGGCGGGGACAGGGGGCTCGGAGCTACACCTTC.

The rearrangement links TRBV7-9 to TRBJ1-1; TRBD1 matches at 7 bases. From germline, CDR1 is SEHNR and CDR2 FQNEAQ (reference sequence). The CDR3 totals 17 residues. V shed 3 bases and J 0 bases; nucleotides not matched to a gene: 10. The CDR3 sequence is CASSFGQGGPMNTEAFF. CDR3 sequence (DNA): TGTGCCAGCAGCTTCGGCCAGGGGGGACCAATGAACACTGAAGCTTTCTTT.

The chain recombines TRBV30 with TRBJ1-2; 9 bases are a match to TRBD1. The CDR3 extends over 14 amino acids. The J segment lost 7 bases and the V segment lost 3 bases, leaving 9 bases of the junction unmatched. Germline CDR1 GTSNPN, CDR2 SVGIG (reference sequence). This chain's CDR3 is CAWSLNRGQGGYTF. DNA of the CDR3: TGTGCCTGGAGCTTGAACAGGGGGCAGGGTGGCTACACCTTC.

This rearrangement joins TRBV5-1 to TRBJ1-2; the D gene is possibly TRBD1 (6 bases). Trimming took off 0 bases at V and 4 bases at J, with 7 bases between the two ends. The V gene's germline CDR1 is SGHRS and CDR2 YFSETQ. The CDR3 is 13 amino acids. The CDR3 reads CASSLGGPYGYTF. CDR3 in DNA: TGCGCCAGCAGCTTGGGGGGGCCCTATGGCTACACCTTC.

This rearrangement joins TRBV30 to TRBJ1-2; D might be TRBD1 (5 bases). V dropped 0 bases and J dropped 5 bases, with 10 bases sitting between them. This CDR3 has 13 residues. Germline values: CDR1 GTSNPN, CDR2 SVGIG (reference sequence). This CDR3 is CAWSVLSGYGYTF. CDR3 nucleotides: TGTGCCTGGAGTGTACTTTCAGGGTATGGCTACACCTTC.

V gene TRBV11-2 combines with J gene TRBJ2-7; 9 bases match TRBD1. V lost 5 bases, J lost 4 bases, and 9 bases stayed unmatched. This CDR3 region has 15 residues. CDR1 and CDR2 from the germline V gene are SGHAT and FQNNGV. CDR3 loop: CASSPGTGIYYEQYF. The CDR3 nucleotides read TGTGCCAGCAGCCCAGGGACAGGGATTTATTACGAGCAGTACTTC.

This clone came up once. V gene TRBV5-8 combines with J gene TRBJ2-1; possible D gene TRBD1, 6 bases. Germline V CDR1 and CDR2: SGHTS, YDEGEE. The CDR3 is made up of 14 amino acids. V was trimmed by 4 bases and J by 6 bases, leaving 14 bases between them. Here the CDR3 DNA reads TGTGCCAGCAGCCGAGAGGGGGACCTCAATGAGCAGTTCTTC. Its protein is CASSREGDLNEQFF.

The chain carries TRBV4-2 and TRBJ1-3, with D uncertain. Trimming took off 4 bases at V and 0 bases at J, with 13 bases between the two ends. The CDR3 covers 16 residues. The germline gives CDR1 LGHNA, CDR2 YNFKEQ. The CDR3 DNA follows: TGTGCCAGCAGCCCCGGGGTCGGTCGCTCTGGAAACACCATATATTTT. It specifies CASSPGVGRSGNTIYF.

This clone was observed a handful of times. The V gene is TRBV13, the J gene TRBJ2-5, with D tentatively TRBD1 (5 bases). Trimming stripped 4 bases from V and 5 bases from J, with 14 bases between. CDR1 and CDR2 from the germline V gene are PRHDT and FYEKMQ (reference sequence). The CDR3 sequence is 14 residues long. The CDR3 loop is CASSSDPRAETQYF. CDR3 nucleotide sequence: TGTGCCAGCAGCTCCGACCCCAGGGCGGAGACCCAGTACTTC.

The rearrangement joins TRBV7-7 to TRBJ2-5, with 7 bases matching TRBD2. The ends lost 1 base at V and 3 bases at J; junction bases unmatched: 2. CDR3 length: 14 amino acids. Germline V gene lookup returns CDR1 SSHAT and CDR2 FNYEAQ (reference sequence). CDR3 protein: CASSLDGGEETQYF. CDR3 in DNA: TGTGCCAGCAGCTTAGATGGGGGGGAAGAGACCCAGTACTTC. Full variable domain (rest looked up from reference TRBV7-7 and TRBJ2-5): GAGVSQSPRYKVTKRGQDVTLRCDPISSHATLYWYQQALGQGPEFLTYFNYEAQPDKSGLPSDRFSAERPEGSISTLTIQRTEQRDSAMYRCASSLDGGEETQYFGPGTRLLVL.

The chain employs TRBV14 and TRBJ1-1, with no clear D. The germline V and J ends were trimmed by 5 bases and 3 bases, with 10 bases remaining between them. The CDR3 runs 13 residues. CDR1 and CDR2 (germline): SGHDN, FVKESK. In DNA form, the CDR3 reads TGTGCCAGCAGCTCTAGCTTGGACACTGAAGCTTTCTTT. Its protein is CASSSSLDTEAFF.

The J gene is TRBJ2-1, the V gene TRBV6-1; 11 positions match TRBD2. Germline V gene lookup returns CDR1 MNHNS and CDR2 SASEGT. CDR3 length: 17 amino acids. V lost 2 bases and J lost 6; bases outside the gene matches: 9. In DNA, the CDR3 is TGTGCCAGCAGTGAACAGGGGCTAGCGGGGGGTATCAATGAGCAGTTCTTC. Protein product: CASSEQGLAGGINEQFF.

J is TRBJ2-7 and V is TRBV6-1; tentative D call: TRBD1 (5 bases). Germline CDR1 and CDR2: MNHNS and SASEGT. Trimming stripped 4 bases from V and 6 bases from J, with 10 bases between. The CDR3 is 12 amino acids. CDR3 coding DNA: TGTGCCAGCAGTGGGCAGGGCCCCGAGCAGTACTTC. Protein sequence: CASSGQGPEQYF.

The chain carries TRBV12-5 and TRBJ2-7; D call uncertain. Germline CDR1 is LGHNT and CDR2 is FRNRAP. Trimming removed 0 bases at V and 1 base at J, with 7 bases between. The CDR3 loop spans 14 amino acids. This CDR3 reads CASGLVPISYEQYF. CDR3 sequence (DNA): TGTGCTAGTGGTTTGGTTCCTATTTCCTACGAGCAGTACTTC.

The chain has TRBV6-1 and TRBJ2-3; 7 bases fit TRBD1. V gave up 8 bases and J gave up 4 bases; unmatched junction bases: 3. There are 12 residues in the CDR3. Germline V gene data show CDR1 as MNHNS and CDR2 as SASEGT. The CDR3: CASPDRADTQYF. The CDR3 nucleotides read TGTGCCAGCCCTGACAGGGCAGATACGCAGTATTTT.

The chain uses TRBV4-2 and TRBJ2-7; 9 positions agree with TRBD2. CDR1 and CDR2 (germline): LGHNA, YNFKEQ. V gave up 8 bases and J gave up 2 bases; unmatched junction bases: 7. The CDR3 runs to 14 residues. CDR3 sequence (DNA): TGTGCCAGCTCCTTGGCTAGCGGGACCTACGAGCAGTACTTC. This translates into CASSLASGTYEQYF.

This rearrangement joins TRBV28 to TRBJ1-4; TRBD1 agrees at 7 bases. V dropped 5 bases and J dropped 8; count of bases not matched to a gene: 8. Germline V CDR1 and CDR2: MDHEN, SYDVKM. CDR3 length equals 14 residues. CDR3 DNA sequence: TGTGCCAGCAGTATACAGGGGATTCGGGAAAAACTGTTTTTT. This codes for CASSIQGIREKLFF.

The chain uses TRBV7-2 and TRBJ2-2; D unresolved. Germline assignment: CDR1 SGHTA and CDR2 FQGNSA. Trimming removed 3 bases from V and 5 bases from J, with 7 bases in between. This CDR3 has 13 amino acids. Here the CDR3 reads CASSFELTGELFF. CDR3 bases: TGTGCCAGCAGCTTCGAACTTACCGGGGAGCTGTTTTTT.

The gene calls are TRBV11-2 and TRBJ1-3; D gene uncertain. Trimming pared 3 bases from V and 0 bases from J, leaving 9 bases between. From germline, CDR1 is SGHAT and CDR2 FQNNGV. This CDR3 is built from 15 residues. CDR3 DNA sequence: TGTGCCAGCAGCTTCCTCCCGAGCTCTGGAAACACCATATATTTT. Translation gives CASSFLPSSGNTIYF.